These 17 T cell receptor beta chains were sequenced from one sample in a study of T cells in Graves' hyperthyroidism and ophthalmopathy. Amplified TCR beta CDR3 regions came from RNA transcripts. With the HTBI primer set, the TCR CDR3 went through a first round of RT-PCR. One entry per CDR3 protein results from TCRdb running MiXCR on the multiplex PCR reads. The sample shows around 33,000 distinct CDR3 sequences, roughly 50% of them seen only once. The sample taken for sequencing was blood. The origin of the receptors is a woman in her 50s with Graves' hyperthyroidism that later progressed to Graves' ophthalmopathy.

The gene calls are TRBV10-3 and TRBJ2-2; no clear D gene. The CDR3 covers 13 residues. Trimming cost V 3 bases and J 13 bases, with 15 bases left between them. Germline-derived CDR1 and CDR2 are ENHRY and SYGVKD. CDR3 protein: CAISEGQSDALFF. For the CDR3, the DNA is TGTGCCATCAGTGAAGGCCAGTCAGACGCGCTGTTTTTT.

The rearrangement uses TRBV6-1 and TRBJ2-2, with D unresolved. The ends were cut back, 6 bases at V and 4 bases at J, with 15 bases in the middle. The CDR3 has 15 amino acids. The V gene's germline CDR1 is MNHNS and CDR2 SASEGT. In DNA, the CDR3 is TGTGCCAGCAGGCCTAGTGCCTCGCCCACCGGGGAGCTGTTTTTT. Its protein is CASRPSASPTGELFF.

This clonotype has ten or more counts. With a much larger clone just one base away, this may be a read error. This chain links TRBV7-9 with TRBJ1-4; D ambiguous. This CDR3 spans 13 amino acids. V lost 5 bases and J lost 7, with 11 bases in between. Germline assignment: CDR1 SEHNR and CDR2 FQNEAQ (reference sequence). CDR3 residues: CASSKGQREKLFF. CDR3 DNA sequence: TGTGCCAGCAGCAAGGGTCAACGTGAAAAACTGTTTTTT.

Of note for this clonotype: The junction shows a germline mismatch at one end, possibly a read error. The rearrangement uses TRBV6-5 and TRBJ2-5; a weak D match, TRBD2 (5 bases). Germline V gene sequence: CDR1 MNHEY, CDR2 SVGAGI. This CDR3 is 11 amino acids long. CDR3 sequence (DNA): TGTGCCAGCAGTTACCAACCGACTACTAGCTTC. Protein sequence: CASSYQPTTSF.

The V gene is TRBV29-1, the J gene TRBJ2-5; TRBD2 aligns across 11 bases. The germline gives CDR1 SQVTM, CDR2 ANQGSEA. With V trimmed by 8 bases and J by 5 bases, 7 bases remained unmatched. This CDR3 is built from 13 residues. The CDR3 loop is CSFLAGGRETQYF. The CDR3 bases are TGCAGCTTCTTAGCGGGAGGGCGGGAGACCCAGTACTTC. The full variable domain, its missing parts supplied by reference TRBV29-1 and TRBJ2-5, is SAVISQKPSRDICQRGTSLTIQCQVDSQVTMMFWYRQQPGQSLTLIATANQGSEATYESGFVIDKFPISRPNLTFSTLTVSNMSPEDSSIYLCSFLAGGRETQYFGPGTRLLVL.

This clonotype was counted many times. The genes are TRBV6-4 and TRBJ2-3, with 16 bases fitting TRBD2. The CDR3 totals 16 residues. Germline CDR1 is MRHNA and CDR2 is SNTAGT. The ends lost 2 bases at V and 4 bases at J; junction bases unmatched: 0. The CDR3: CASSDGTSGGADTQYF. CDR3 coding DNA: TGTGCCAGCAGTGACGGGACTAGCGGGGGGGCAGATACGCAGTATTTT.

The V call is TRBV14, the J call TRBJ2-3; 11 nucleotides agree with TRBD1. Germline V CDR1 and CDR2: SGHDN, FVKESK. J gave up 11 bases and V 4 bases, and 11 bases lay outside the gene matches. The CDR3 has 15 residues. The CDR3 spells CASSLGTGGINEQYF. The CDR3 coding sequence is TGTGCCAGCAGCCTCGGGACAGGGGGGATCAATGAGCAGTATTTT.

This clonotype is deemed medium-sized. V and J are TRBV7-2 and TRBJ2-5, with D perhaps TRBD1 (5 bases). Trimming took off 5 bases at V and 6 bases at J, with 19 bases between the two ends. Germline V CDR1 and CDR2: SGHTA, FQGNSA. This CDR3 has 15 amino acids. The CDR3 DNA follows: TGTGCCAGCAGCGGCGCGGTAGGGGCGTGGAAGACCCAGTACTTC. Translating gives CASSGAVGAWKTQYF.

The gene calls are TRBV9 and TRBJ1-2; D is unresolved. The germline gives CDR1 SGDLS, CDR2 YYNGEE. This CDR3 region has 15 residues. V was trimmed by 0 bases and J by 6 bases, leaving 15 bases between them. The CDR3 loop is CASSVEARSRDGYTF. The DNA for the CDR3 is TGTGCCAGCAGCGTAGAAGCAAGGTCCCGAGATGGCTACACCTTC. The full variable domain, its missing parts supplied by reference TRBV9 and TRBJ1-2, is DSGVTQTPKHLITATGQRVTLRCSPRSGDLSVYWYQQSLDQGLQFLIQYYNGEERAKGNILERFSAQQFPDLHSELNLSSLELGDSALYFCASSVEARSRDGYTFGSGTRLTVV.

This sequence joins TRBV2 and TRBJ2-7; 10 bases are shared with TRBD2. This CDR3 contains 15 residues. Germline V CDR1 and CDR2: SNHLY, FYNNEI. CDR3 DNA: TGTGCTAGCTCGGGACTAGCGACCGACCGGGTCGAGCAGTACTTC. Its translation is CASSGLATDRVEQYF.

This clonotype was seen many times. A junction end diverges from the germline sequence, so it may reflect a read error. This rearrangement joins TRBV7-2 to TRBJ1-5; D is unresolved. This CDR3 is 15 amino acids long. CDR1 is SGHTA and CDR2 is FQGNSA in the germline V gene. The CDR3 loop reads CASNLVLVSNQPQHF. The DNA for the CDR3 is TGTGCCAGCAACTTAGTTTTAGTTAGCAATCAGCCCCAGCATTTT. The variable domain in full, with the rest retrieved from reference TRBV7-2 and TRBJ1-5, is GAGVSQSPSNKVTEKGKDVELRCDPISGHTALYWYRQSLGQGLEFLIYFQGNSAPDKSGLPSDRFSAERTGGSVSTLTIQRTQQEDSAVYLCASNLVLVSNQPQHFGDGTRLSIL.

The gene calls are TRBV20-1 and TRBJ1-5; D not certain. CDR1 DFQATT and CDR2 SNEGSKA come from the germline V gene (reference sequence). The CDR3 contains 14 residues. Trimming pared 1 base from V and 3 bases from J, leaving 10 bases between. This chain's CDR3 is CSARVGVNNQPQHF. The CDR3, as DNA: TGCAGTGCTAGAGTTGGGGTGAACAATCAGCCCCAGCATTTT.

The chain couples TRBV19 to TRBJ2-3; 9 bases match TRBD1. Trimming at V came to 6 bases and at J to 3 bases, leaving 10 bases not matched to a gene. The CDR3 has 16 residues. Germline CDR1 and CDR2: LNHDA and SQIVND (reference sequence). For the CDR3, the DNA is TGTGCCAGTAGCTATCAGACAGGGGGTCGGACAGATACGCAGTATTTT. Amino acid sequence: CASSYQTGGRTDTQYF.

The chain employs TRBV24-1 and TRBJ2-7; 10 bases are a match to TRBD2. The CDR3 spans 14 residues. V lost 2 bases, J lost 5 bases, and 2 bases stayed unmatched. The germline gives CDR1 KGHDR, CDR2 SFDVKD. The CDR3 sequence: CATSDSSGSDEQYF. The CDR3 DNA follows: TGTGCCACCAGTGATTCTAGCGGGAGCGACGAGCAGTACTTC.

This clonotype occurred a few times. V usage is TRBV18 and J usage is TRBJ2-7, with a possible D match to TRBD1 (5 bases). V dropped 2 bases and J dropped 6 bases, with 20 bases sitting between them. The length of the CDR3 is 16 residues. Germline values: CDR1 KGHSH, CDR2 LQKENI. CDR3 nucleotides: TGTGCCAGCTCACCAAGTATTGTAGGGGCCGCCACCGAGCAGTACTTC. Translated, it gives CASSPSIVGAATEQYF. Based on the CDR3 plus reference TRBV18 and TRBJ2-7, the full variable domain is NAGVMQNPRHLVRRRGQEARLRCSPMKGHSHVYWYRQLPEEGLKFMVYLQKENIIDESGMPKERFSAEFPKEGPSILRIQQVVRGDSAAYFCASSPSIVGAATEQYFGPGTRLTVT.

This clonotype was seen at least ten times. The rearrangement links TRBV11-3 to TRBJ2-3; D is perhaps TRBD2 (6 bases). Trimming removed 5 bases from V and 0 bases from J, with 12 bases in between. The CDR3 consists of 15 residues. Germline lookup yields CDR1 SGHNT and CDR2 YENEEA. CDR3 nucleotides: TGTGCCAGCAGCGTCCTAGCGACAAGCACAGATACGCAGTATTTT. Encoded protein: CASSVLATSTDTQYF.

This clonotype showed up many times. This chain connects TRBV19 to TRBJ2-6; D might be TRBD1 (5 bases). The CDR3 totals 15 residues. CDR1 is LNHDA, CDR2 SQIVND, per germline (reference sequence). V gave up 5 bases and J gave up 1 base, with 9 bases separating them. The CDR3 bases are TGTGCCAGTAGTCAGGGTTCTTCTGGGGCCAACGTCCTGACTTTC. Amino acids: CASSQGSSGANVLTF.